This record concerns one T cell receptor beta chain sequence. No antigen is known for it. Brentuximab vedotin exposure varied among the patients, all of whom had relapsed after autologous stem cell transplantation. The protocol was immunoSEQ multiplex PCR, while the TCRdb copy is restricted to in-frame clones and leaves out a portion. In the table there are tens of thousands of clones, 60% to 75% of which are singletons. This record belongs to a study of PD-1 blockade in classical Hodgkin lymphoma. Study conclusions and caveats: With CD4+ cells, TCR diversity rose significantly by C4D1, but not with CD8+ cells. Partial responders and progressors had significantly lower baseline TCR diversity.

The source of this sequence is a human donor with classical Hodgkin lymphoma. The specimen was peripheral blood mononuclear cells (PBMCs), collected at baseline.

The chain's CDR3 is CASSPLRTYTEAFF. The CDR3 coding sequence is TGTGCCAGCAGTCCACTAAGGACCTACACTGAAGCTTTCTTT. This chain connects TRBV9 to TRBJ1-1; D gene uncertain. The CDR3 runs to 14 residues. Per the germline V gene, CDR1 is SGDLS and CDR2 is YYNGEE. Trimming removed 5 bases at V and 3 bases at J, with 14 bases between.